This T cell receptor beta chain stems from a study of CD8+ T cells in alopecia areata. The sequencing template was cDNA reverse transcribed from extracted RNA. Sequencing was performed with immunoSEQ multiplex PCR; in TCRdb, only in-frame clones are kept and a portion is missing. The sample holds 210,000 or so clones, more than 60% seen once. This CDR3 comprises 19 residues. The ends were cut back, 3 bases at V and 4 bases at J, with 23 bases in the middle. Germline CDR1 is SGDLS and CDR2 is YYNGEE. Treatment defined: oral pan-JAK inhibitor, 5-10 mg twice daily. The sequencing here drew on CD4+ T cells sorted from blood, taken at approximately week 45, from a patient treated with tofacitinib. This TCR derives from a human donor with alopecia areata. The rearrangement uses TRBV9 and TRBJ1-6, with D perhaps matching TRBD1 (5 bases). CDR3 DNA sequence: TGTGCCAGCAGCGCCCAGCCCCCGGGTGGGGGTGGGTATAATTCACCCCTCCACTTT. Translation gives CASSAQPPGGGGYNSPLHF.